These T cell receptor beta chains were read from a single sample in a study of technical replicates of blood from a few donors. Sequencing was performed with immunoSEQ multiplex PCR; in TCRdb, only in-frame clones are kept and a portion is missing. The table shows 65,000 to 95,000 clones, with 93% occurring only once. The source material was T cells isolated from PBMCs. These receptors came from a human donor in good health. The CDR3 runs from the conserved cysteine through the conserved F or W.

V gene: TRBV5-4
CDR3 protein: CASSLGQGFGGGYTF

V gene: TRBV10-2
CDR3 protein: CASSGAETQYF

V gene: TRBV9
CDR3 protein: CASSVGGLNEQFF

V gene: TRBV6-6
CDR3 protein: CASSRTGAGELFF

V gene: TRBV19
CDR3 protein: CASQLGTAYEQYF

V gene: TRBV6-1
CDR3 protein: CASSEVAYEQYF

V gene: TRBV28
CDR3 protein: CASSLEGGTGRTEAFF

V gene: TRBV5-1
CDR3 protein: CASRGQGTIYF

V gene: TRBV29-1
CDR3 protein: CSVEQGTGELFF

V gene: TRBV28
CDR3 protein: CASSLMADYGYTF

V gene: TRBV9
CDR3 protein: CASSGGGRGSTEAFF

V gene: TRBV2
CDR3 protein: CASRLAGGPSNEQFF

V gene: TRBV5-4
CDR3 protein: CASSSATGTGGEKLFF

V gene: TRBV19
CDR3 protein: CASSIRVNTEAFF

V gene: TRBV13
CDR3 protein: CASSGSGGAYNEQFF

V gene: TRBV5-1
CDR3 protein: CASSLFRRVGTDTQYF

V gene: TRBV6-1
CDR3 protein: CASSGWGPLDRVHEQYF

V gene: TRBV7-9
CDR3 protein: CASSSAGTVNEKLFF

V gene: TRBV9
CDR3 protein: CASSARAPYGYTF

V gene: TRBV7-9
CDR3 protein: CASVTGSETGELFF

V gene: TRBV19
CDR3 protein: CASRLMHGSSNEQFF

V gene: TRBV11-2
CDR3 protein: CASSQLAGDVSEQFF

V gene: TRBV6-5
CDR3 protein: CASSYESGQPQHF